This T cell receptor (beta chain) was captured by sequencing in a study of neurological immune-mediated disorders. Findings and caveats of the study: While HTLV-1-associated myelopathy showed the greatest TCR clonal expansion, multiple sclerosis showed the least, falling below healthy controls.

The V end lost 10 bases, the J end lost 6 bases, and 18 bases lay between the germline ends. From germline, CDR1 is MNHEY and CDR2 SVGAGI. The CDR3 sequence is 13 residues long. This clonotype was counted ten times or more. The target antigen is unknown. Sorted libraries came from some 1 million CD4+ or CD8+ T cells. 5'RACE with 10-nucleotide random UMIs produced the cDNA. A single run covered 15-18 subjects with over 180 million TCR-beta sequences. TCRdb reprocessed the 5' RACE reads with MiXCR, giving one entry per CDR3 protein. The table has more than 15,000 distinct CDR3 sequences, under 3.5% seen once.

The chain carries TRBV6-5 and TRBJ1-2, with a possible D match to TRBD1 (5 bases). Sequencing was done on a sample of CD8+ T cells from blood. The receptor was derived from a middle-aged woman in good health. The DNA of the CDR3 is TGTGCCACGACAGACCGGGACGGTGATGGCTACACCTTC. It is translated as CATTDRDGDGYTF.